These 22 T cell receptor beta chains originate from one sample sequenced in a study of blood T cell repertoires in COVID-19 (dated by TCRdb to about 2020). Libraries were built with the immunoSEQ multiplex PCR assay. The clones in this table, taken by TCRdb from immuneACCESS, are in-frame only. Not every clone is retained; where verified, under half of the shortfall comes from an unresolved V gene, and the cause of the rest is unknown. This sample has over 150,000 clones in its table, and under 85% of those were observed once. Jointly, the top ten make up 2.5% to 3.5% of the sample. Sequenced: peripheral blood. All receptors derive from a man between 65 and 79 years old with acute or convalescent COVID-19.

This chain links TRBV3-1 (or the pseudogene TRBV3-2) with TRBJ2-5; a weak D match, TRBD1 (6 bases). CDR3 length: 13 amino acids. Trimming removed 7 bases from V and 4 bases from J, with 13 bases in between. Germline V lookup: CDR1 LGHDT, CDR2 YNNKEL (reference sequence). CDR3 sequence: CASTLSRGETQYF. In DNA, the CDR3 is TGTGCCAGCACCCTCTCCAGGGGAGAGACCCAGTACTTC.

The genes are TRBV29-1 and TRBJ1-1; D is undetermined. Germline CDR1 is SQVTM and CDR2 is ANQGSEA. The CDR3 is 11 residues long. V lost 3 bases to trimming and J lost 8 bases, with 10 bases between them. As DNA, the CDR3 is TGCAGCGTTGATGTTTTCAGGGAAGCTTTCTTT. This gives the protein CSVDVFREAFF.

V usage is TRBV10-3 and J usage is TRBJ1-2; D not resolved. Looked up from germline, CDR1 is ENHRY and CDR2 is SYGVKD. The CDR3 contains 15 residues. V lost 3 bases to trimming and J lost 12 bases, with 23 bases between them. The CDR3, as DNA: TGTGCCATCAGTGAAGAGTCGCGAGCACCCTACCCCCACACCTTC. Translated, it gives CAISEESRAPYPHTF.

The table lists this clone with many counts. The CDR3 loop is CASSLAQGYTF. The CDR3 DNA is TGTGCCAGCAGCCTAGCCCAGGGCTACACCTTC. V is TRBV6-5 and J is TRBJ1-2; D call uncertain. The germline V and J ends were trimmed by 6 bases and 8 bases, with 10 bases remaining between them. This CDR3 has 11 residues. Germline V CDR1 and CDR2: MNHEY, SVGAGI.

V gene TRBV30 combines with J gene TRBJ2-5; 9 bases map to TRBD1. Germline loops: CDR1 GTSNPN, CDR2 SVGIG (reference sequence). The CDR3 is made up of 15 amino acids. The trim removed 0 bases at V and 0 bases at J, leaving 2 bases unmatched. The CDR3 coding sequence is TGTGCCTGGAGTGTAACAGGGGGCGACCAAGAGACCCAGTACTTC. As protein: CAWSVTGGDQETQYF.

The chain couples TRBV7-9 to TRBJ2-5; possible D gene TRBD2, 5 bases. Trimming stripped 5 bases from V and 5 bases from J, with 9 bases between. The CDR3 has 12 amino acids. From germline, CDR1 is SEHNR and CDR2 FQNEAQ (reference sequence). The CDR3, as DNA: TGTGCCAGCAGCACCTCGGGGGAGACCCAGTACTTC. Translation gives CASSTSGETQYF.

This clone was seen more than once but under ten times. The CDR3 bases are TGTGCCAGTTCGGGACAGAGATACGAGCAGTACTTC. It is translated as CASSGQRYEQYF. This chain uses TRBV13 with TRBJ2-7; 7 bases are shared with TRBD1. V lost 9 bases and J lost 4; bases outside the gene matches: 6. This CDR3 region has 12 residues. Germline CDR1 PRHDT, CDR2 FYEKMQ (reference sequence).

The CDR3 bases are TGTGCCAGTAGTAGTGACAGATTGATCTATGGCTACACCTTC. Encoded protein: CASSSDRLIYGYTF. The rearrangement links TRBV19 to TRBJ1-2; maybe TRBD1 (5 bases). Trimming left V 4 bases short and J 4 bases short, with 13 bases between. The CDR3 consists of 14 residues. Germline V gene sequence: CDR1 LNHDA, CDR2 SQIVND (reference sequence).

Only one count was recorded for this clone. The chain links TRBV2 to TRBJ1-1, with D possibly matching TRBD1 (5 bases). The V and J ends lost 0 bases and 4 bases respectively, with 9 bases between them. The CDR3 extends over 14 amino acids. Germline V lookup: CDR1 SNHLY, CDR2 FYNNEI. The DNA of the CDR3 is TGTGCCAGCAGTGAAGCGCGGGGGAGCACTGAAGCTTTCTTT. Its translation: CASSEARGSTEAFF. The entire variable domain, with the rest obtained from reference TRBV2 and TRBJ1-1, is as follows: EPEVTQTPSHQVTQMGQEVILRCVPISNHLYFYWYRQILGQKVEFLVSFYNNEISEKSEIFDDQFSVERPDGSNFTLKIRSTKLEDSAMYFCASSEARGSTEAFFGQGTRLTVV.

V gene TRBV6-1 combines with J gene TRBJ2-4; 9 nucleotides line up with TRBD1. There are 14 residues in the CDR3. With 6 bases clipped from V and 14 bases from J, the junction kept 14 bases outside the gene matches. Germline V gene data show CDR1 as MNHNS and CDR2 as SASEGT. The CDR3, as DNA: TGTGCCAGCAGGGAACCGGGACAGGGACCGAGGAAGTACTTC. Protein: CASREPGQGPRKYF.

This chain links TRBV7-8 with TRBJ1-1; no firm D call. Germline values: CDR1 SGHVS, CDR2 FQNEAQ. This CDR3 contains 14 residues. V was trimmed by 5 bases and J by 4 bases, leaving 14 bases between them. The CDR3 DNA follows: TGTGCCAGCAGCGTAAGTCCCGGCGGCACTGAAGCTTTCTTT. This encodes CASSVSPGGTEAFF.

In regard to this clone: The junction and the germline gene differ at one end; a read error may be behind it. This chain uses TRBV29-1 with TRBJ2-2, with a weak D call TRBD2 (6 bases). Per germline, CDR1 SQVTM and CDR2 ANQGSEA. CDR3 length: 12 amino acids. For the CDR3, the DNA is TGCACCGTTAGCGGAGCAACCGGGGAGCTGTTTTTT. Translation gives CTVSGATGELFF.

The chain uses TRBV5-6 and TRBJ1-2; D may be TRBD1 (5 bases). This CDR3 is built from 12 residues. Germline CDR1 is SGHDT and CDR2 is YYEEEE. The ends were cut back, 0 bases at V and 10 bases at J, with 10 bases in the middle. The DNA of the CDR3 is TGTGCCAGCAGCTTGGGGGGCAGGGACTACACCTTC. It specifies CASSLGGRDYTF.

This chain links TRBV6-6 with TRBJ1-4, with unresolved D. CDR1 and CDR2 (germline): MNHNY, SVGAGI (reference sequence). The CDR3 spans 14 residues. V lost 6 bases, J lost 0 bases, and 8 bases lay in between. The CDR3 is CASSKQSTNEKLFF. DNA for the CDR3: TGTGCCAGCAGCAAACAGTCAACTAATGAAAAACTGTTTTTT.

V and J are TRBV30 and TRBJ2-7, with 7 bases identical to TRBD2. V shed 6 bases and J 2 bases; nucleotides not matched to a gene: 7. CDR3 length: 13 amino acids. Germline V lookup: CDR1 GTSNPN, CDR2 SVGIG (reference sequence). The CDR3 is CACGGGTAYEQYF. The CDR3 region has the DNA TGTGCCTGTGGGGGGGGAACCGCCTACGAGCAGTACTTC.

The rearrangement uses TRBV6-6 and TRBJ2-1; 14 nucleotides align to TRBD2. Germline lookup yields CDR1 MNHNY and CDR2 SVGAGI (reference sequence). The J segment lost 13 bases and the V segment lost 5 bases, leaving 4 bases of the junction unmatched. CDR3 length equals 13 residues. The DNA of the CDR3 is TGTGCCAGCAGTACCGGGACTAGCGGGAGTCAGTTCTTC. It is translated as CASSTGTSGSQFF.

The chain uses TRBV28 and TRBJ1-1; maybe TRBD1 (6 bases). CDR1 and CDR2 from the germline V gene are MDHEN and SYDVKM. The V gene lost 5 bases and the J gene lost 11 bases, with 15 bases spanning the gap. CDR3 length: 12 amino acids. The CDR3 loop is CASSIKQGDAFF. The DNA for the CDR3 is TGTGCCAGCAGTATTAAACAGGGAGACGCTTTCTTT.

The chain links TRBV5-1 to TRBJ2-3; D call uncertain. Germline V gene lookup returns CDR1 SGHRS and CDR2 YFSETQ. The CDR3 loop spans 13 amino acids. Trimming cost V 1 base and J 7 bases, with 10 bases left between them. CDR3 nucleotides: TGCGCCAGCAGCTTGCCTAAAACCAATACGCAGTATTTT. Translation: CASSLPKTNTQYF.

V usage is TRBV11-3 and J usage is TRBJ2-2; possibly TRBD1 for D (6 bases). This CDR3 region has 15 residues. Trimming took off 1 base at V and 4 bases at J, with 10 bases between the two ends. Germline CDR1 and CDR2: SGHNT and YENEEA. The CDR3 sequence is CASSLVQGATGELFF. CDR3 sequence (DNA): TGTGCCAGCAGCTTAGTACAGGGTGCCACCGGGGAGCTGTTTTTT.

The V call is TRBV3-1 (or the pseudogene TRBV3-2), the J call TRBJ1-5; a possible D gene is TRBD1 (5 bases). Per the germline V gene, CDR1 is LGHDT and CDR2 is YNNKEL (reference sequence). CDR3 length: 15 residues. Between the trimmed V and J ends, which lost 0 bases and 3 bases, there was a span of 9 bases. The CDR3 sequence is CASSQDLDTNQPQHF. The CDR3 coding sequence is TGTGCCAGCAGCCAAGACTTGGACACCAATCAGCCCCAGCATTTT.

This clone was found a few times. The chain carries TRBV19 and TRBJ1-2; 8 bases match TRBD1. This CDR3 has 12 residues. From germline, CDR1 is LNHDA and CDR2 SQIVND (reference sequence). Trimming removed 8 bases from V and 4 bases from J; junction bases left unmatched: 3. CDR3 protein: CASRTGSYGYTF. As DNA, the CDR3 is TGTGCCAGTCGGACAGGGAGCTATGGCTACACCTTC. Full variable domain (rest looked up from reference TRBV19 and TRBJ1-2): DGGITQSPKYLFRKEGQNVTLSCEQNLNHDAMYWYRQDPGQGLRLIYYSQIVNDFQKGDIAEGYSVSREKKESFPLTVTSAQKNPTAFYLCASRTGSYGYTFGSGTRLTVV.

The V and J genes are TRBV6-5 and TRBJ2-2, with 9 bases aligning to TRBD1. CDR1 is MNHEY and CDR2 is SVGAGI in the germline V gene. V lost 6 bases to trimming and J lost 3 bases; unmatched junction nucleotides: 2. CDR3 size: 14 residues. CDR3: CASRRTGDTGELFF. CDR3 sequence (DNA): TGTGCCAGCAGAAGGACAGGGGACACCGGGGAGCTGTTTTTT.